Listed here are 20 T cell receptor beta chains from one sample, sequenced in a study of cytomegalovirus exposure and HLA in healthy donors. Amplification used 60 Vbeta primers and 13 Jbeta primers. Some clones are missing from TCRdb's copy, which holds only in-frame ones; the method was immunoSEQ multiplex PCR. The sample holds about 200,000 clones, roughly 83% seen once. The sequencing input was PBMCs. All receptors come from a girl between 10 and 17 years old in good health and CMV-seronegative.

This CDR3 is CASSQGLDETQYF. The CDR3 nucleotides read TGTGCCAGCAGCCAGGGACTTGATGAGACCCAGTACTTC. This chain joins TRBV5-6 and TRBJ2-5, with TRBD2 as a possible D gene (6 bases). The germline V and J ends were trimmed by 4 bases and 5 bases, with 12 bases remaining between them. The CDR3 is 13 amino acids. From germline, CDR1 is SGHDT and CDR2 YYEEEE.

This chain connects TRBV19 to TRBJ1-1; a possible D gene is TRBD1 (5 bases). The CDR3 has 13 residues. From germline, CDR1 is LNHDA and CDR2 SQIVND (reference sequence). The CDR3 reads CASGGVISTEAFF. The CDR3 DNA reads TGTGCAAGTGGGGGGGTAATTAGCACTGAAGCTTTCTTT.

V and J are TRBV6-4 and TRBJ2-5; 7 nucleotides agree with TRBD2. J gave up 4 bases and V 2 bases, and 16 bases lay outside the gene matches. The CDR3 sequence is 18 residues long. The germline V gene has CDR1 MRHNA and CDR2 SNTAGT. The DNA of the CDR3 is TGTGCCAGCAGTGACCCGGGGACTACCTGGGGTGGGGGAGAGACCCAGTACTTC. Translated: CASSDPGTTWGGGETQYF.

The rearrangement links TRBV9 to TRBJ2-3; no clear D. V was clipped by 4 bases and J by 2 bases, with 8 bases between them. There are 13 residues in the CDR3. From germline, CDR1 is SGDLS and CDR2 YYNGEE. The CDR3: CASSSHFTDTQYF. DNA for the CDR3: TGTGCCAGCAGCTCCCACTTCACAGATACGCAGTATTTT.

V usage is TRBV30 and J usage is TRBJ1-1; D ambiguous. Germline lookup yields CDR1 GTSNPN and CDR2 SVGIG (reference sequence). The CDR3 is made up of 14 amino acids. V dropped 6 bases and J dropped 3 bases, with 17 bases sitting between them. CDR3 residues: CACLGRLGYTEAFF. For the CDR3, the DNA is TGTGCCTGTTTAGGGAGATTGGGGTACACTGAAGCTTTCTTT.

This clone was seen only a few times. The CDR3 is CASSPSGVTTEAFF. The CDR3 region has the DNA TGTGCCAGCAGTCCCTCCGGGGTCACGACTGAAGCTTTCTTT. V and J are TRBV6-5 and TRBJ1-1; the D is unclear. Germline assignment: CDR1 MNHEY and CDR2 SVGAGI. The CDR3 covers 14 residues. Trimming cost V 5 bases and J 5 bases, with 15 bases left between them.

This chain connects TRBV18 to TRBJ1-2; D gene ambiguous. V dropped 1 base and J dropped 6 bases, with 9 bases sitting between them. The CDR3 has 13 residues. In germline, CDR1 is KGHSH, CDR2 LQKENI. The CDR3 nucleotides are TGTGCCAGCTCACCACTCGAGGGAGATGGCTACACCTTC. Translating gives CASSPLEGDGYTF.

J is TRBJ1-6 and V is TRBV6-5; perhaps TRBD1 as D (6 bases). Germline CDR1 reads MNHEY; CDR2 reads SVGAGI. The CDR3 contains 15 residues. Trimming shortened V by 6 bases and J by 6 bases, and 15 bases separated the two germline ends. The CDR3 DNA reads TGTGCCAGCAGATCTCGGGGGGCAGGTAATTCACCCCTCCACTTT. Residues: CASRSRGAGNSPLHF.

The rearrangement links TRBV10-3 to TRBJ2-7; 7 nucleotides match TRBD1. This CDR3 contains 16 residues. The J segment lost 6 bases and the V segment lost 5 bases, leaving 16 bases of the junction unmatched. CDR1 and CDR2 (germline): ENHRY, SYGVKD. The CDR3 here is CAISPISTGEQSEQYF. In nucleotides, the CDR3 is TGTGCCATCAGTCCAATATCCACAGGGGAGCAAAGCGAGCAGTACTTC.

This rearrangement joins TRBV15 to TRBJ2-3, with D maybe TRBD2 (5 bases). With 1 base removed from V and 7 bases from J, the gap between germline ends came to 12 bases. CDR1 and CDR2 (germline): LNHNV, YYDKDF (reference sequence). The CDR3 contains 14 residues. As DNA, the CDR3 is TGTGCCACCAGCAGAGGGGTGGAGCGGCATACGCAGTATTTT. This codes for CATSRGVERHTQYF.

The CDR3 protein is CASSADRVNTEAFF. CDR3 sequence (DNA): TGTGCCAGCAGTGCGGACAGGGTGAACACTGAAGCTTTCTTT. The V and J genes are TRBV5-4 and TRBJ1-1; TRBD1 matches at 8 bases. The CDR3 consists of 14 residues. The J segment lost 0 bases and the V segment lost 5 bases, leaving 3 bases of the junction unmatched. Per the germline V gene, CDR1 is SGHNT and CDR2 is YYREEE (reference sequence).

The chain joins TRBV5-8 to TRBJ1-5; 9 bases align to TRBD1. The CDR3 contains 18 residues. Germline loops: CDR1 SGHTS, CDR2 YDEGEE. J gave up 8 bases and V 2 bases, and 17 bases lay outside the gene matches. The CDR3 region has the DNA TGTGCCAGCAGCTTCATATACGGGACAGGGACATACATTAAGCCCCAGCATTTT. This gives the protein CASSFIYGTGTYIKPQHF.

This clone was counted once. The J gene is TRBJ2-7, the V gene TRBV11-2, with TRBD2 identical over 13 bases. The length of the CDR3 is 18 residues. Unmatched junction bases numbered 8, after V lost 3 bases and J lost 0 bases. Germline V CDR1 and CDR2: SGHAT, FQNNGV. In DNA, the CDR3 is TGTGCCAGCAGCTTGTCCGGGACTAGCGGGGTAAGCTCCTACGAGCAGTACTTC. The encoded protein is CASSLSGTSGVSSYEQYF.

The sample holds a few counts of this clone. The gene calls are TRBV5-1 and TRBJ1-3, with a tentative D call TRBD1 (6 bases). The CDR3 extends over 14 amino acids. In germline, CDR1 is SGHRS, CDR2 YFSETQ. The germline V and J ends were trimmed by 3 bases and 2 bases, with 9 bases remaining between them. The CDR3: CASSYAGAGNTIYF. The CDR3 DNA sequence: TGCGCCAGCAGCTACGCAGGGGCTGGAAACACCATATATTTT.

J is TRBJ1-3 and V is TRBV6-1; the D gene is possibly TRBD1 (5 bases). V was clipped by 7 bases and J by 3 bases, with 10 bases between them. Germline V gene sequence: CDR1 MNHNS, CDR2 SASEGT. The CDR3 covers 13 residues. As DNA, the CDR3 is TGTGCCAGCACTGGGGCGAATGGAAACACCATATATTTT. Protein: CASTGANGNTIYF.

The rearrangement joins TRBV28 to TRBJ2-2, with a tentative D call TRBD1 (7 bases). The germline V and J ends were trimmed by 6 bases and 6 bases, with 23 bases remaining between them. The V gene's germline CDR1 is MDHEN and CDR2 SYDVKM. The CDR3 runs to 17 residues. CDR3 region: CASSAASWPGGSGELFF. The CDR3 DNA reads as TGTGCCAGCAGCGCCGCTTCATGGCCAGGGGGGTCCGGGGAGCTGTTTTTT.

This sequence joins TRBV29-1 and TRBJ2-5; TRBD2 agrees at 13 bases. The junction had 7 bases not matched to a gene; V was cut back by 4 bases and J by 2 bases. There are 16 residues in the CDR3. Germline CDR1 is SQVTM and CDR2 is ANQGSEA. The CDR3 nucleotides are TGCAGCGTTGCGGCAGGACTAGCGGGGGCACAAGAGACCCAGTACTTC. Encoded protein: CSVAAGLAGAQETQYF.

The CDR3 coding sequence is TGTGCCAGCAGCTTAGACGGTCGGGGTGTAACAGATACGCAGTATTTT. It specifies CASSLDGRGVTDTQYF. J is TRBJ2-3 and V is TRBV7-3, with a weak D call TRBD2 (5 bases). The germline gives CDR1 SGHTA, CDR2 FQGTGA. The V end was cut by 2 bases, the J end by 3 bases, with 15 bases between. The CDR3 sequence is 16 residues long.

A few counts support this clone. The chain joins TRBV30 to TRBJ2-7; 9 bases line up with TRBD1. Germline trimming cut 1 base from V and 1 base from J; bases unmatched to any gene: 8. Germline assignment: CDR1 GTSNPN and CDR2 SVGIG (reference sequence). The CDR3 extends over 16 amino acids. The CDR3 reads CAWSGTGALGSYEQYF. CDR3 coding DNA: TGTGCCTGGAGTGGGACAGGGGCCCTGGGGTCCTACGAGCAGTACTTC. The complete variable domain, with remaining parts taken from reference TRBV30 and TRBJ2-7, reads SQTIHQWPATLVQPVGSPLSLECTVEGTSNPNLYWYRQAAGRGLQLLFYSVGIGQISSEVPQNLSASRPQDRQFILSSKKLLLSDSGFYLCAWSGTGALGSYEQYFGPGTRLTVT.

This clone was counted once. The chain is built from TRBV7-9 and TRBJ1-1, with 7 bases that match TRBD1. CDR3 length: 16 residues. Germline CDR1 is SEHNR and CDR2 is FQNEAQ (reference sequence). J lost 0 bases, V lost 1 base, and 5 bases had no gene match. Here the CDR3 DNA reads TGTGCCAGCAGCTTAGGTATCGGGACAGTGAACACTGAAGCTTTCTTT. Translating gives CASSLGIGTVNTEAFF.